A single T cell receptor beta chain is shown here with its context. Its specificity is not known. The read ends 3 residues early relative to the CDR3; the germline J gene fills the gap. The record originates from a study of T cells in women clearing cervical HPV infection. The wider study: Blood came at first lesion visit for cases, post-clearance for controls.

The V gene's germline CDR1 is LNHDA and CDR2 SQIVND (reference sequence). V gave up 5 bases and J gave up 5 bases; unmatched junction bases: 8. The CDR3 contains 15 residues. Study-level points and caveats: Richness plus V gene abundances separated cases from controls with AUC roughly 0.85. Repertoire richness, not evenness, was significantly elevated in CIN3+ cases versus controls.

Libraries were prepared by immunoSEQ multiplex PCR; TCRdb keeps only in-frame clonotypes and omits some of them. Its table records tens of thousands of clones. The sample comprised blood buffy coat. The chain recombines TRBV19 with TRBJ2-4, with 8 bases that match TRBD1. The clonotype originates from a woman aged 18-70 years with a cervical HPV16 infection that either progressed to CIN3+ or cleared (not recorded which). Incomplete CDR3 DNA: TGTGCCAGTAGTCCTCCCGGGACAGGCCAAAACATT. It specifies CASSPPGTGQNI. The CDR3 as a whole reads CASSPPGTGQNIQYF.